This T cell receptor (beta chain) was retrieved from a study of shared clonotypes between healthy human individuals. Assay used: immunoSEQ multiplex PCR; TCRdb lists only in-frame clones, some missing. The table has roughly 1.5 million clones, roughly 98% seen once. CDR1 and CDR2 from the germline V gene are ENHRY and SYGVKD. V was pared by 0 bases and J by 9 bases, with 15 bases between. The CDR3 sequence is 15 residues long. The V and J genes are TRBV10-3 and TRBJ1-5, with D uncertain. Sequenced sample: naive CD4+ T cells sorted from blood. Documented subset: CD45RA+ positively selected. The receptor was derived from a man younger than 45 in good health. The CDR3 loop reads CAISESEQPAGPQHF. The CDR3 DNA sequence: TGTGCCATCAGTGAGTCGGAGCAGCCCGCAGGGCCCCAGCATTTT.